This T cell receptor (beta chain) was profiled in a study of blood T cell repertoires in COVID-19. Background on the study: Both acute and convalescent COVID-19 samples were obtained from the United States, Italy and Spain.

In the study's own analysis: Estimates of nucleated cell counts were drawn from the amplification of reference gene primers. Profiled with immunoSEQ multiplex PCR; TCRdb holds only in-frame clones, not every one. V and J calls and clone size are copied from that table; D and trimming were computed from the DNA. The repertoire holds some 83,000 clones, with 89% as singletons. Per germline, CDR1 MNHEY and CDR2 SVGEGT. CDR3 length: 13 residues. The V end lost 6 bases, the J end lost 3 bases, and 12 bases lay between the germline ends. This sequence joins TRBV6-2 or TRBV6-3 and TRBJ2-7; TRBD1 might be the D (6 bases). The material sequenced was peripheral blood. The sequence was obtained from a man aged 50-60 years with acute or convalescent COVID-19. The CDR3 spells CASSIDRYYEQYF. CDR3 nucleotide sequence: TGTGCCAGCAGCATTGACAGGTACTACGAGCAGTACTTC.